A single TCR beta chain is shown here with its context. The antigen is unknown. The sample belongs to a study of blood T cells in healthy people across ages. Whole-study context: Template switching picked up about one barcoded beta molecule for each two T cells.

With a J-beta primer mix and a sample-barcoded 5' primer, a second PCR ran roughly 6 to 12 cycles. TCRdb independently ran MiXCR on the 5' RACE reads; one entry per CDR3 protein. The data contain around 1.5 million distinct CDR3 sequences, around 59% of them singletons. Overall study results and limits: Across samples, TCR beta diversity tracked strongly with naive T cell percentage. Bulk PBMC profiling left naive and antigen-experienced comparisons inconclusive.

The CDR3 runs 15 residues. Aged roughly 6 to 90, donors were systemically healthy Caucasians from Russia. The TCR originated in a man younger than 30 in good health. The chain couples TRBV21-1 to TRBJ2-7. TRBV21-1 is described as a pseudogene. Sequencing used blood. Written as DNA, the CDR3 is TGTGCCAGCAGCAAAGGTCCACGGATTTCCTACGAGCAGTACTTC. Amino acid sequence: CASSKGPRISYEQYF.